The 27 T cell receptor beta chains presented below share a single source sample, sequenced in a study of T-cell reconstitution after alpha-beta-depleted transplantation in children. Using unique molecular identifiers, the investigators prepared the TCRbeta library. In TCRdb, the PCR reads were re-called with MiXCR into one record per CDR3 protein. Of around 87,000 distinct CDR3 sequences listed, 7% to 9% were seen once; the top ten hold about 7%. The sample was PBMCs from the stem cell graft donor, taken from the stem cell graft. The receptors shown here come from a human donor who donated a stem cell graft to a child with congenital amegakaryocytic thrombocytopenia.

This clonotype was observed many times. J is TRBJ2-3 and V is TRBV5-1; no reliable D call. The V end was cut by 1 base, the J end by 2 bases, with 8 bases between. The CDR3 spans 14 residues. Looked up from germline, CDR1 is SGHRS and CDR2 is YFSETQ. The CDR3 spells CASSLLANTDTQYF. The DNA of the CDR3 is TGCGCCAGCAGCTTGTTGGCAAACACAGATACGCAGTATTTT.

This clonotype came up many times. The chain combines TRBV18 with TRBJ2-3; no clear D. The V gene lost 0 bases and the J gene lost 1 base, with 5 bases spanning the gap. Germline CDR1 and CDR2: KGHSH and LQKENI. The CDR3 contains 14 residues. This CDR3 reads CASSPPFGTDTQYF. The CDR3, as DNA: TGTGCCAGCTCACCACCTTTCGGCACAGATACGCAGTATTTT.

This clonotype occurred many times. This chain's CDR3 is CASSLVWGNTEAFF. The CDR3 bases are TGTGCCAGCAGTTTGGTGTGGGGGAACACTGAAGCTTTCTTT. V is TRBV27 and J is TRBJ1-1; D not certain. The V gene's germline CDR1 is MNHEY and CDR2 SMNVEV (reference sequence). The CDR3 is 14 residues long. V was clipped by 3 bases and J by 1 base, with 9 bases between them.

The chain has TRBV4-2 and TRBJ1-4; D gene ambiguous. Germline V gene lookup returns CDR1 LGHNA and CDR2 YNFKEQ. Trimming took 4 bases from V and 3 from J, leaving 9 bases between them. CDR3 size: 14 residues. The CDR3 here is CASSLQGPNEKLFF. For the CDR3, the DNA is TGTGCCAGCAGCCTGCAAGGCCCTAATGAAAAACTGTTTTTT.

Of note for this clonotype: One junction end disagrees with the germline gene, perhaps due to a read error. This rearrangement joins TRBV5-1 to TRBJ2-3; D is undetermined. This CDR3 spans 12 amino acids. Germline lookup yields CDR1 SGHRS and CDR2 YFSETQ. The CDR3 loop reads CACSLLGDTQYF. The CDR3 coding sequence is TGCGCCTGCAGCTTGTTGGGAGATACGCAGTATTTT.

This clonotype was seen at least ten times. The V gene is TRBV5-1, the J gene TRBJ2-2; the D is unclear. Per the germline V gene, CDR1 is SGHRS and CDR2 is YFSETQ. CDR3 size: 17 residues. V lost 1 base and J lost 1, with 14 bases in between. The CDR3 region is CASSLMIGVGNTGELFF. CDR3 sequence (DNA): TGCGCCAGCAGCTTGATGATAGGAGTTGGGAACACCGGGGAGCTGTTTTTT.

The sample holds many counts of this clonotype. The rearrangement joins TRBV25-1 to TRBJ2-7; D gene ambiguous. Germline loops: CDR1 MGHDK, CDR2 SYGVNS. V lost 3 bases, J lost 7 bases, and 10 bases lay in between. The CDR3 sequence is 12 residues long. The CDR3 DNA reads as TGTGCCAGCAGTGACAACCCTGGGGAGCAGTACTTC. Its translation: CASSDNPGEQYF.

This clonotype was found many times. The chain uses TRBV20-1 and TRBJ2-6; D call uncertain. The germline V and J ends were trimmed by 3 bases and 4 bases, with 7 bases remaining between them. CDR1 and CDR2 (germline): DFQATT, SNEGSKA (reference sequence). The CDR3 consists of 13 residues. The CDR3 DNA is TGCAGTGCTAGGCCTGGCGGGGCCAACGTCCTGACTTTC. Translating gives CSARPGGANVLTF.

Turning to this clonotype: This sequence may be a read error, since a much larger clone differs from it by one base. This chain links TRBV7-7 with TRBJ2-2, with TRBD1 as a possible D gene (5 bases). CDR1 is SSHAT, CDR2 FNYEAQ, per germline (reference sequence). The CDR3 covers 13 residues. This chain's CDR3 is CAGSSGYTGELFF. The CDR3 DNA reads TGTGCCGGCAGTTCAGGGTACACCGGGGAGCTGTTTTTT.

Many counts were recorded for this clonotype. The V and J genes are TRBV7-2 and TRBJ1-6; D is unresolved. The germline gives CDR1 SGHTA, CDR2 FQGNSA. Trimming shortened V by 3 bases and J by 7 bases, and 13 bases separated the two germline ends. There are 15 residues in the CDR3. The CDR3 reads CASSFEGSENSPLHF. The DNA of the CDR3 is TGTGCCAGCAGCTTTGAAGGTAGCGAGAATTCACCCCTCCACTTT.

This clonotype was recorded many times. The V and J genes are TRBV5-1 and TRBJ1-3, with TRBD1 matching 7 bases. Germline V gene lookup returns CDR1 SGHRS and CDR2 YFSETQ. J lost 3 bases, V lost 7 bases, and 4 bases had no gene match. The CDR3 has 13 residues. The CDR3 here is CASGTGVGNTIYF. The CDR3 bases are TGCGCCAGCGGTACAGGGGTTGGAAACACCATATATTTT.

This clonotype showed up many times. J is TRBJ2-1 and V is TRBV7-2; TRBD2 matches 8 bases. J was trimmed by 8 bases and V by 2 bases; bases with no gene match: 8. The CDR3 is 15 residues long. CDR1 is SGHTA and CDR2 is FQGNSA in the germline V gene. CDR3 DNA sequence: TGTGCCAGCAGCTTATTCCCGGGAGGGCCGCATGAGCAGTTCTTC. Protein product: CASSLFPGGPHEQFF.

This clonotype has at least ten counts. The V gene is TRBV7-2, the J gene TRBJ2-1; weak D call: TRBD2 (5 bases). Trimming removed 1 base at V and 6 bases at J, with 7 bases between. The CDR3 length is 13 residues. Per the germline V gene, CDR1 is SGHTA and CDR2 is FQGNSA. In DNA form, the CDR3 reads TGTGCCAGCAGCTTAGGAGGGAGCAATGAGCAGTTCTTC. It is translated as CASSLGGSNEQFF. Drawing the rest from reference TRBV7-2 and TRBJ2-1, the complete variable domain is GAGVSQSPSNKVTEKGKDVELRCDPISGHTALYWYRQSLGQGLEFLIYFQGNSAPDKSGLPSDRFSAERTGGSVSTLTIQRTQQEDSAVYLCASSLGGSNEQFFGPGTRLTVL.

V and J are TRBV5-1 and TRBJ2-1; D call uncertain. CDR1 and CDR2 from the germline V gene are SGHRS and YFSETQ. Trimming took 4 bases from V and 8 from J, leaving 13 bases between them. The CDR3 extends over 13 amino acids. CDR3 DNA sequence: TGCGCCAGCAGCCAAGGACCGGTAGATGAGCAGTTCTTC. Protein sequence: CASSQGPVDEQFF.

This clonotype was detected many times. The chain combines TRBV2 with TRBJ1-5; perhaps TRBD1 as D (6 bases). V was trimmed by 5 bases and J by 3 bases, leaving 11 bases between them. In germline, CDR1 is SNHLY, CDR2 FYNNEI. The CDR3 runs 14 residues. CDR3 in amino acids: CASSTGRNNQPQHF. The CDR3 nucleotides read TGTGCCAGCAGTACAGGGAGGAACAATCAGCCCCAGCATTTT.

This clonotype was seen at least ten times. V usage is TRBV7-2 and J usage is TRBJ1-2; D is possibly TRBD1 (5 bases). V lost 4 bases to trimming and J lost 7 bases, with 16 bases between them. Germline lookup yields CDR1 SGHTA and CDR2 FQGNSA. CDR3 size: 14 residues. DNA for the CDR3: TGTGCCAGCAGCTCCCGGGGTGGCAGGGCTGGCTACACCTTC. It specifies CASSSRGGRAGYTF.

The genes are TRBV12-3 or TRBV12-4 and TRBJ2-1; D is perhaps TRBD2 (6 bases). Trimming left V 6 bases short and J 10 bases short, with 13 bases between. The CDR3 consists of 12 residues. The CDR3 loop reads CASRTEGDEQFF. CDR3 DNA: TGTGCCAGCAGGACGGAGGGCGACGAGCAGTTCTTC.

The V gene is TRBV28, the J gene TRBJ1-5, with TRBD1 identical over 8 bases. Germline-derived CDR1 and CDR2 are MDHEN and SYDVKM. This CDR3 comprises 16 residues. The V segment lost 7 bases and the J segment 2 bases; nucleotides outside the gene matches: 10. Written as DNA, the CDR3 is TGTGCCAGCAATCTCTCCGGGACAGGCGGCAATCAGCCCCAGCATTTT. This translates into CASNLSGTGGNQPQHF.

This clonotype came up many times. The chain carries TRBV4-2 and TRBJ2-2; maybe TRBD2 (5 bases). The CDR3 runs to 17 residues. Germline V gives CDR1 LGHNA, CDR2 YNFKEQ. Trimming cost V 4 bases and J 3 bases, with 18 bases left between them. The CDR3 DNA is TGTGCCAGCAGCCCCAAAGCACGGGGTTACGACACCGGGGAGCTGTTTTTT. The encoded protein is CASSPKARGYDTGELFF.

This clonotype was counted many times. The chain links TRBV12-3 or TRBV12-4 to TRBJ2-1; TRBD2 matches 8 bases. Trimming cost V 6 bases and J 8 bases; bases outside gene matches: 9. This CDR3 contains 14 residues. This CDR3 reads CASSSPGTRDEQFF. CDR3 coding DNA: TGTGCCAGCAGCTCTCCCGGGACTAGGGATGAGCAGTTCTTC.

This clonotype was seen many times. This chain uses TRBV4-1 with TRBJ2-5; no clear D gene. This CDR3 is built from 18 residues. Germline V CDR1 and CDR2: MGHRA, YSYEKL. V was cut by 0 bases and J by 2 bases, with 19 bases left in between. This CDR3 is CASSQETSGRLSQETQYF. For the CDR3, the DNA is TGCGCCAGCAGCCAAGAAACCTCGGGCAGGCTGTCGCAAGAGACCCAGTACTTC.

This clonotype showed up many times. V is TRBV15 and J is TRBJ2-5; D is possibly TRBD1 (5 bases). This CDR3 contains 13 residues. Trimming left V 1 base short and J 3 bases short, with 6 bases between. The V gene's germline CDR1 is LNHNV and CDR2 YYDKDF (reference sequence). The CDR3 sequence: CATSRAREETQYF. The CDR3 DNA follows: TGTGCCACCAGCAGAGCCAGGGAAGAGACCCAGTACTTC. Looking up the rest from reference TRBV15 and TRBJ2-5 gives the full variable domain: DAMVIQNPRYQVTQFGKPVTLSCSQTLNHNVMYWYQQKSSQAPKLLFHYYDKDFNNEADTPDNFQSRRPNTSFCFLDIRSPGLGDTAMYLCATSRAREETQYFGPGTRLLVL.

This clonotype was seen repeatedly, ten times or more. The chain recombines TRBV7-2 with TRBJ1-3, with D possibly being TRBD1 (5 bases). The CDR3 is 14 residues long. Germline V CDR1 and CDR2: SGHTA, FQGNSA. Between the trimmed V and J ends, which lost 1 base and 2 bases, there was a span of 6 bases. Written as DNA, the CDR3 is TGTGCCAGCAGCTTAGGGGGGACTGGAAACACCATATATTTT. Protein product: CASSLGGTGNTIYF.

This clonotype was detected many times. The chain has TRBV5-1 and TRBJ2-3; D might be TRBD2 (5 bases). This CDR3 has 15 amino acids. Looked up from germline, CDR1 is SGHRS and CDR2 is YFSETQ. Here the CDR3 reads CAAKRTNYDTDTQYF. As DNA, the CDR3 is TGCGCAGCCAAGCGGACCAACTATGACACAGATACGCAGTATTTT.

This clonotype was recorded at least ten times. The V and J genes are TRBV20-1 and TRBJ2-5, with 11 bases fitting TRBD2. The V gene's germline CDR1 is DFQATT and CDR2 SNEGSKA (reference sequence). Germline trimming cut 3 bases from V and 1 base from J; bases unmatched to any gene: 4. This CDR3 spans 15 amino acids. In nucleotides, the CDR3 is TGCAGTGCTAGGGGCGGGACTAGCGGCCAAGAGACCCAGTACTTC. Protein product: CSARGGTSGQETQYF.

This clonotype was seen more than once but under ten times. The chain couples TRBV19 to TRBJ2-7; 7 bases are a match to TRBD1. Looked up from germline, CDR1 is LNHDA and CDR2 is SQIVND (reference sequence). The CDR3 is 15 amino acids. Trimming at V came to 5 bases and at J to 0 bases, leaving 7 bases not matched to a gene. This CDR3 reads CASSSQGLLSYEQYF. In DNA form, the CDR3 reads TGTGCCAGTAGTTCACAGGGGCTCCTCTCCTACGAGCAGTACTTC.

This clonotype was seen many times. This chain links TRBV11-1 with TRBJ2-1; 9 bases are shared with TRBD2. Germline V lookup: CDR1 SGHAT, CDR2 FQDESV (reference sequence). The length of the CDR3 is 15 residues. With V trimmed by 4 bases and J by 4 bases, 5 bases remained unmatched. CDR3 nucleotides: TGTGCCAGCAGCTCCGGACTAGCGCTTTACAATGAGCAGTTCTTC. This encodes CASSSGLALYNEQFF. The full variable domain, its missing parts supplied by reference TRBV11-1 and TRBJ2-1, is EAEVAQSPRYKITEKSQAVAFWCDPISGHATLYWYRQILGQGPELLVQFQDESVVDDSQLPKDRFSAERLKGVDSTLKIQPAELGDSAMYLCASSSGLALYNEQFFGPGTRLTVL.